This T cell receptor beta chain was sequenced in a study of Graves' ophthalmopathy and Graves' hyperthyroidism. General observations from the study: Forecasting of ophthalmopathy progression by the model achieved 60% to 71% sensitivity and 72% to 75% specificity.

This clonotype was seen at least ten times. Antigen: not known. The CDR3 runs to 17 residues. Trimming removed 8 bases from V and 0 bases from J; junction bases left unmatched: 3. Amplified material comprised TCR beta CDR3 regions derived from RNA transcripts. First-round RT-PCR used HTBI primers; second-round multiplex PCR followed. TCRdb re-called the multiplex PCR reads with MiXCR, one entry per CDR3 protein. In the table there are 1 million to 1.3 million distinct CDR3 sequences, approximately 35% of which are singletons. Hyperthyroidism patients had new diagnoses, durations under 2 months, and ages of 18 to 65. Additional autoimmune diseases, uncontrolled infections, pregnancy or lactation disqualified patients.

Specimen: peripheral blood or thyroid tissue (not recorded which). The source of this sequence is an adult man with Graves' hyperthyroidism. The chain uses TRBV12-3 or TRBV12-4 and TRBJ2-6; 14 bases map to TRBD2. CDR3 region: CASDGTSGSSGANVLTF. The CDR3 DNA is TGTGCCAGCGATGGGACTAGCGGGAGCTCTGGGGCCAACGTCCTGACTTTC.